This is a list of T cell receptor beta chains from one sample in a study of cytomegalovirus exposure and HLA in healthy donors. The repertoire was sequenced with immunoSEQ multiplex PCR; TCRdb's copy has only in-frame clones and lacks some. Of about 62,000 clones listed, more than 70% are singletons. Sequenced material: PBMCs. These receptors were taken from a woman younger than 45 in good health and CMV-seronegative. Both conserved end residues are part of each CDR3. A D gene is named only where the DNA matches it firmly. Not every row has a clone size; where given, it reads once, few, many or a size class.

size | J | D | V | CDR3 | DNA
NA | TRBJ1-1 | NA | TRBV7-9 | CSSSSDKFSLWNTEAFF | TGTTCCAGCAGCAGTGACAAATTCTCTTTGTGGAACACTGAAGCTTTCTTT
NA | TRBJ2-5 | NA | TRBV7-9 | CASSLLVRGETQYF | TGTGCCAGCAGCTTACTCGTAAGGGGGGAGACCCAGTACTTC
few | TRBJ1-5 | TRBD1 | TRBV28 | CASSSDRGSFRNQPQHF | TGTGCCAGCAGTTCGGACAGGGGGTCGTTTCGCAATCAGCCCCAGCATTTT
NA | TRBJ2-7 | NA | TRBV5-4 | CASSAVRGHNSEQYF | TGTGCCAGCAGCGCCGTCCGGGGACATAACTCCGAGCAGTACTTC
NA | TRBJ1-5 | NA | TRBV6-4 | CASRGGPRDQPQHF | TGTGCCAGCAGGGGAGGGCCCCGGGATCAGCCCCAGCATTTT
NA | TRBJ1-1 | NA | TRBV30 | CALQGVNTEAFF | TGTGCCTTACAGGGTGTGAACACTGAAGCTTTCTTT
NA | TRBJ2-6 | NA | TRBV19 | CASSIDLRGANVLTF | TGTGCCAGTAGTATAGATCTGCGTGGGGCCAACGTCCTGACTTTC
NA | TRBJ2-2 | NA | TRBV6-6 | CASSPGTSYTGELFF | TGTGCCAGCAGTCCGGGGACTTCTTACACCGGGGAGCTGTTTTTT
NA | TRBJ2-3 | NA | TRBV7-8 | CASSIAGVLTDTQYF | TGTGCCAGCAGCATAGCCGGGGTCCTCACAGATACGCAGTATTTT
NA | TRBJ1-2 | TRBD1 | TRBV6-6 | CASSYSTDRGDGYTF | TGTGCCAGCAGTTACTCCACGGACAGGGGGGATGGCTACACCTTC
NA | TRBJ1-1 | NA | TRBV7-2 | CASSLTTNTEAFF | TGTGCCAGCAGCTTAACAACGAACACTGAAGCTTTCTTT
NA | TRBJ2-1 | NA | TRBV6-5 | CASGKRRNQGNEQFF | TGTGCCAGCGGCAAGAGGCGCAACCAAGGTAATGAGCAGTTCTTC
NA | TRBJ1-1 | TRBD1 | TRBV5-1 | CASSLAGGNTEAFF | TGCGCCAGCAGCTTGGCAGGGGGGAACACTGAAGCTTTCTTT
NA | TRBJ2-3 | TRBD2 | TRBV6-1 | CASSEVGGAGSTDTQYF | TGTGCCAGCAGTGAAGTAGGCGGAGCGGGAAGCACAGATACGCAGTATTTT
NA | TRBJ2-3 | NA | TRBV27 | CASATTSITDTQYF | TGTGCCAGCGCTACGACTAGTATCACAGATACGCAGTATTTT
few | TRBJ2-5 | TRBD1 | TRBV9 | CASSVAPGTGWSQETQYF | TGTGCCAGCAGCGTAGCTCCGGGGACAGGCTGGTCGCAAGAGACCCAGTACTTC
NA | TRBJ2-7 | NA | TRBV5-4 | CASSGGTDSYEQYF | TGTGCCAGCAGCGGAGGGACAGACTCCTACGAGCAGTACTTC
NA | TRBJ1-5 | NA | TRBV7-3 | CASSLDSSQPQHF | TGTGCCAGCAGCTTGGACAGCAGCCAGCCCCAGCATTTT
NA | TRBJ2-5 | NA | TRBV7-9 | CASRRAGETQYF | TGTGCCAGCAGGAGGGCCGGAGAGACCCAGTACTTC
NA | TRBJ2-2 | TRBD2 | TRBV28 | CASSLLASNTGELFF | TGTGCCAGCAGCCTACTAGCGTCGAACACCGGGGAGCTGTTTTTT
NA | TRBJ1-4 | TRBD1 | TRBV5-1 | CASSLGRQGFLTTNEKLFF | TGCGCCAGCAGCTTGGGGAGACAGGGGTTTTTGACTACTAATGAAAAACTGTTTTTT
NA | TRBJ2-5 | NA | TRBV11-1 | CASSPPGGETQYF | TGTGCCAGCAGCCCCCCAGGGGGGGAGACCCAGTACTTC
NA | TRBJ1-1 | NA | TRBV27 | CASSLDRGNTEAFF | TGTGCCAGCAGTTTAGATCGGGGTAACACTGAAGCTTTCTTT
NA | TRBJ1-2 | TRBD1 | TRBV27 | CASSFSPGGVSYTF | TGTGCCAGCAGTTTCTCCCCAGGGGGCGTGAGCTACACCTTC
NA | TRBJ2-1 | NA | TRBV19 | CASSPAWGTDEQFF | TGTGCCAGTAGTCCCGCTTGGGGGACTGATGAGCAGTTCTTC
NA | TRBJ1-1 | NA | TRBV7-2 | CASSLGPRAGAGNTEAFF | TGTGCCAGCAGCTTAGGTCCAAGGGCAGGGGCGGGGAACACTGAAGCTTTCTTT
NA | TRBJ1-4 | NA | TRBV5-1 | CASSLAGRWSNEKLFF | TGCGCCAGCAGCTTGGCGGGGAGGTGGAGTAATGAAAAACTGTTTTTT
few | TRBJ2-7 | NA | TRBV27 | CASSFRVNSYEQYF | TGTGCCAGCAGTTTCAGGGTGAATTCCTACGAGCAGTACTTC